This T cell receptor beta chain was obtained from a study of vaccination effects on CD4 cells after COVID-19. Overall study context: At 16 days and one week before vaccination, two convalescent patients gave samples.

Antigen-specific CD4+ T cells were first expanded with viral peptide pools by the ViraFEST assay and only then sequenced. CD4+ T cell isolation took place after 10 days of culture. A positive SARS-CoV-2 PCR test fell between March and December 2020. Wells containing two million PBMC each were cultured with about 9.4 IU/ml IL-2 and approximately 10 ug/ml peptides. Fresh IL-2-containing medium replaced half the medium on days 3 and 7. Looked up from germline, CDR1 is ENHRY and CDR2 is SYGVKD. Trimming shortened V by 7 bases and J by 1 base, and 13 bases separated the two germline ends. The CDR3 length is 14 residues. The data were produced by immunoSEQ multiplex PCR, yet TCRdb's version contains in-frame clones alone and is incomplete. The table shows tens of thousands of clones, with 70% to 80% occurring only once. As regards this clone: As yet, its antigen is unknown.

The V and J genes are TRBV10-3 and TRBJ1-1; D is perhaps TRBD1 (6 bases). This clonotype was sampled from a human donor who had a prior SARS-CoV-2 infection. Sequenced material: CD4+ T cells from PBMCs cultured with a peptide pool, taken before COVID-19 vaccination. The CDR3 loop reads CAITRQATNTEAFF. CDR3 bases: TGTGCCATCACCCGACAGGCGACGAACACTGAAGCTTTCTTT.